This T cell receptor beta chain was identified in a study of Ad26.COV2.S vaccination and SARS-CoV-2 variants. About the study: COV1001, an Ad26.COV2.S trial, supplied this vaccine-arm donor.

Treatment meaning: around 19 received Ad26.COV2.S at low or high dose, single or two shots; five or six received placebo; per-sample allocation not given. Day 63 after the first injection of vaccine or placebo was the sampling time. Data came from immunoSEQ multiplex PCR; TCRdb stores just in-frame clones and leaves some out. The sample yields approximately 300,000 clones, about 82% seen once. The clonotype was recovered from a person between 18 and 65 years old who received the Ad26.COV2.S COVID-19 vaccine or a placebo. Sequencing used peripheral blood, obtained in a trial of Ad26.COV2.S vaccine versus placebo.

CDR3 region: CASSLSPGPNTEAFF. The DNA of the CDR3 is TGTGCCAGCAGTTTATCCCCCGGACCCAACACTGAAGCTTTCTTT. The genes are TRBV27 and TRBJ1-1; D gene unclear. The CDR3 consists of 15 residues. The germline V gene has CDR1 MNHEY and CDR2 SMNVEV (reference sequence). V was pared by 0 bases and J by 2 bases, with 10 bases between.